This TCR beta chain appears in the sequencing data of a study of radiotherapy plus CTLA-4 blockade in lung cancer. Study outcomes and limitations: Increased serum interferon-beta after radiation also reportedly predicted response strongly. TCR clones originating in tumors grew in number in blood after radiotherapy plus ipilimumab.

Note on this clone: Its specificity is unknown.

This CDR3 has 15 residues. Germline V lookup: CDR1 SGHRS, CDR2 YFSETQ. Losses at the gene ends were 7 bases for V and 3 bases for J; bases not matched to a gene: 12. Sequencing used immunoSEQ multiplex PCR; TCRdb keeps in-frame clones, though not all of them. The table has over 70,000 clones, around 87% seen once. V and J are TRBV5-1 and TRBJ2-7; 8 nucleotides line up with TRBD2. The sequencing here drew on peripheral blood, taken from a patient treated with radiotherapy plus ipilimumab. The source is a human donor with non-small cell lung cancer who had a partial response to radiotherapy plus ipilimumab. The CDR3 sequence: CASGPLAGGGYEQYF. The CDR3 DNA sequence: TGCGCCAGCGGCCCTCTGGCGGGAGGAGGCTACGAGCAGTACTTC.